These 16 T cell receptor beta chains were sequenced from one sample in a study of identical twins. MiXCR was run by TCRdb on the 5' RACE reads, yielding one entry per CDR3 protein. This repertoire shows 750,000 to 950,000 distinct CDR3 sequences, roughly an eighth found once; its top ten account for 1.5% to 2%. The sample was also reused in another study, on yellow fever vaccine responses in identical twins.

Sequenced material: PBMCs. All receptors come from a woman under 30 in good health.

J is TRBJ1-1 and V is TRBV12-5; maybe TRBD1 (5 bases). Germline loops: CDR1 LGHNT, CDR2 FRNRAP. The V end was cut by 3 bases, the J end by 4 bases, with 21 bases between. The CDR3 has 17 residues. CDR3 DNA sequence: TGTGCTAGTGGTTTACAAGCAGTCAGGGATGCGAGCACTGAAGCTTTCTTT. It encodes CASGLQAVRDASTEAFF.

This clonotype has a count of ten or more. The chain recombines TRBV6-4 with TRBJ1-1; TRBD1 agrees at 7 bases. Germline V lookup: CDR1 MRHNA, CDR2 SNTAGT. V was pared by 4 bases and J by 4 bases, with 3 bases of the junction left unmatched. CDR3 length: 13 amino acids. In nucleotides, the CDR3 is TGTGCCAGCAGTGCCGGGGACAGCACTGAAGCTTTCTTT. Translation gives CASSAGDSTEAFF.

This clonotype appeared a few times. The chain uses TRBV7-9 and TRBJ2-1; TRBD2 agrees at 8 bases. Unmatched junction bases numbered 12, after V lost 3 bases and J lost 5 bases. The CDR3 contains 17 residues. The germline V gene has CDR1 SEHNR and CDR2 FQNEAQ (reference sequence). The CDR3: CASSFPVAGGPNNEQFF. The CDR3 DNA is TGTGCCAGCAGCTTCCCGGTCGCGGGGGGACCTAACAATGAGCAGTTCTTC.

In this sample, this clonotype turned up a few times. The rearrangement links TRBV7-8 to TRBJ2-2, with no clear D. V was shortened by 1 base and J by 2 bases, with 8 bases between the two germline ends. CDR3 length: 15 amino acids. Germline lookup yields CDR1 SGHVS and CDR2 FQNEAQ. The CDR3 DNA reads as TGTGCCAGCAGCTTAGTTACCACAAACACCGGGGAGCTGTTTTTT. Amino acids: CASSLVTTNTGELFF.

The CDR3 region is CSVEGYSGKPKYEQYF. In nucleotides, the CDR3 is TGCAGCGTTGAGGGGTATAGCGGGAAACCTAAATACGAGCAGTACTTC. The chain links TRBV29-1 to TRBJ2-7; 8 bases agree with TRBD2. Germline V lookup: CDR1 SQVTM, CDR2 ANQGSEA. The CDR3 runs to 16 residues. Germline trimming cut 3 bases from V and 4 bases from J; bases unmatched to any gene: 14.

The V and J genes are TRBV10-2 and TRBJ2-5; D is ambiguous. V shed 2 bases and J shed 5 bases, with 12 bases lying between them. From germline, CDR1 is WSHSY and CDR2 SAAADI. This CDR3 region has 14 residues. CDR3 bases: TGCGCCAGCAGTGAGGGGAAGACCGGGGAGACCCAGTACTTC. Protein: CASSEGKTGETQYF.

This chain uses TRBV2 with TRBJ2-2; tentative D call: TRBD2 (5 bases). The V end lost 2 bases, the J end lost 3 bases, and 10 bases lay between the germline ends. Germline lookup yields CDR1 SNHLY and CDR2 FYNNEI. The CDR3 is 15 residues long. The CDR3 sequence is CASSELGIDTGELFF. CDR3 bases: TGTGCCAGCAGTGAACTCGGGATTGACACCGGGGAGCTGTTTTTT. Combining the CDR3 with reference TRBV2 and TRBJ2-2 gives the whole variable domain EPEVTQTPSHQVTQMGQEVILRCVPISNHLYFYWYRQILGQKVEFLVSFYNNEISEKSEIFDDQFSVERPDGSNFTLKIRSTKLEDSAMYFCASSELGIDTGELFFGEGSRLTVL.

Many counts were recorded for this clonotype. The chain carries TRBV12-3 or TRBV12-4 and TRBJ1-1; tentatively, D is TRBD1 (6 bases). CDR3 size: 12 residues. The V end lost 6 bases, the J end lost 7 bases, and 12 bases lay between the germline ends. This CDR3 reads CASSPSRGEAFF. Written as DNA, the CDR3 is TGTGCCAGCAGCCCCTCCAGGGGTGAAGCTTTCTTT.

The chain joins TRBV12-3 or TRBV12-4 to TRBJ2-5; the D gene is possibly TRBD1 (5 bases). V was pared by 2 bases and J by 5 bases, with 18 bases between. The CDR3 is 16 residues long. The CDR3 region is CASSLTPRGRAETQYF. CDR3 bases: TGTGCCAGCAGTTTAACCCCAAGGGGTAGGGCGGAGACCCAGTACTTC.

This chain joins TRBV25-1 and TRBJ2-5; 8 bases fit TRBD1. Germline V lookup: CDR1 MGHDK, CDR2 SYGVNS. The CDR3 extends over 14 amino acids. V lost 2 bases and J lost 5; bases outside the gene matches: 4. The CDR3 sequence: CASSEIRTGETQYF. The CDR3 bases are TGTGCCAGCAGTGAAATACGGACAGGGGAGACCCAGTACTTC.

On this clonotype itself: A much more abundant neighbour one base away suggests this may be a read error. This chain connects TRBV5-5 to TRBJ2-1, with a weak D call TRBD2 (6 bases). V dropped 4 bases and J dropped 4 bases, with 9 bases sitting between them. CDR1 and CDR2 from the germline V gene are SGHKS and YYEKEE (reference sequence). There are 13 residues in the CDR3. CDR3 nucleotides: TGTGCCAGCAGCCCGGGAGATTACAATGAGCAGTTCTTC. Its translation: CASSPGDYNEQFF.

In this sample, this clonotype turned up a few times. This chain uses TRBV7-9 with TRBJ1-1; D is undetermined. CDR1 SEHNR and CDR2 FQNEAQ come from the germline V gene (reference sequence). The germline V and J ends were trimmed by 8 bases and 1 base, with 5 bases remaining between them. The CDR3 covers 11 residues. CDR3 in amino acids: CASLENTEAFF. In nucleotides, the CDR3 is TGTGCCAGCTTGGAGAACACTGAAGCTTTCTTT.

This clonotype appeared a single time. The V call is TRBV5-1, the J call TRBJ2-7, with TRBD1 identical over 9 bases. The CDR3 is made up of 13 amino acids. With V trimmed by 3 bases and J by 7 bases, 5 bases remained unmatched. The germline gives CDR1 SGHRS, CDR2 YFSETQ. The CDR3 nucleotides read TGCGCCAGCAGCTCGACAGGGGGTCGGGAGCAGTACTTC. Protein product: CASSSTGGREQYF.

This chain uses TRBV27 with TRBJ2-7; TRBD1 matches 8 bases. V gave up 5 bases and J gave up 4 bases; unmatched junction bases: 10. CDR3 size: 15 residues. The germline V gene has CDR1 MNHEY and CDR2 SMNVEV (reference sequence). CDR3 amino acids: CASSTTGTGVYEQYV. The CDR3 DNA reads TGTGCCAGCAGTACGACCGGGACAGGTGTTTACGAGCAGTACGTC.

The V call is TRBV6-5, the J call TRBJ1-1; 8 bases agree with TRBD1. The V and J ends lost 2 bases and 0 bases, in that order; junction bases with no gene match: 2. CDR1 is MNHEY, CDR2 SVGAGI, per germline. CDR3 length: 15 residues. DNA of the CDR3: TGTGCCAGCAGTTACGGGACAGGCTTGAACACTGAAGCTTTCTTT. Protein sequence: CASSYGTGLNTEAFF.

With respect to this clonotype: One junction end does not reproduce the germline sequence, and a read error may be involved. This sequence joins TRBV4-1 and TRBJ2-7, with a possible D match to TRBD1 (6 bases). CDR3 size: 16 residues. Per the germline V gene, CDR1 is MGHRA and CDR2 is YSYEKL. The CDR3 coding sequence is TGCGCCAGCAGCCAATTAGGGACACCGAGCTCCTGCGAGCAGTACTTC. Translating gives CASSQLGTPSSCEQYF.